This is a list of T cell receptor beta chains from one sample in a study of cytomegalovirus exposure and HLA in healthy donors. Using immunoSEQ multiplex PCR, the repertoire was profiled, and TCRdb retains in-frame clones only, with some absent. The sample records 150,000 to 200,000 clones, over 70% being singletons. Sequences were obtained from PBMCs. These receptors came from a woman younger than 30 in good health and CMV-seronegative. The CDR3 runs from the conserved cysteine through the conserved F or W. D genes are given only for firm matches. Some rows mark clone size as missing; the rest say once, few, many or name a class of expanded clone.

D gene,clone size,V gene,J gene,CDR3 protein,CDR3 DNA
TRBD1,-,TRBV5-5,TRBJ1-6,CASSPGQGGSPLHF,TGTGCCAGCAGCCCGGGACAGGGTGGGTCACCCCTCCACTTT
TRBD1,-,TRBV7-9,TRBJ1-4,CASSSDRGATNEKLFF,TGTGCCAGCAGCTCGGACAGGGGGGCAACTAATGAAAAACTGTTTTTT
-,once,TRBV27,TRBJ2-5,CASSFSWTAQETQYF,TGTGCCAGCAGTTTTAGCTGGACAGCTCAAGAGACCCAGTACTTC
TRBD2,-,TRBV11-3,TRBJ2-2,CASSFRGEFDTGELFF,TGTGCCAGCAGCTTCCGGGGGGAGTTTGACACCGGGGAGCTGTTTTTT
TRBD1,-,TRBV30,TRBJ1-4,CAWNPWTGTLYEKLFF,TGTGCCTGGAATCCTTGGACAGGGACCCTTTATGAAAAACTGTTTTTT
-,-,TRBV5-1,TRBJ2-5,CASSLVEETQYF,TGCGCCAGCAGCCTGGTAGAAGAGACCCAGTACTTC
-,-,TRBV4-1,TRBJ1-1,CASSQGGARGNTEAFF,TGCGCCAGCAGCCAAGGAGGGGCCAGGGGGAACACTGAAGCTTTCTTT
TRBD2,-,TRBV5-1,TRBJ2-1,CASSLNAGVGNEQFF,TGCGCCAGCAGCTTGAACGCGGGGGTAGGGAATGAGCAGTTCTTC
-,-,TRBV4-1,TRBJ1-4,CASSQDNGTPNEKLFF,TGCGCCAGCAGCCAAGACAACGGGACACCGAATGAAAAACTGTTTTTT
-,-,TRBV21-1,TRBJ1-6,CASGYRGITLHF,TGTGCCAGCGGATACAGGGGGATCACCCTCCACTTT
-,-,TRBV7-9,TRBJ2-5,CSSSHSGNQETQYF,TGTTCCAGCAGCCACTCCGGGAACCAAGAGACCCAGTACTTC
-,-,TRBV7-9,TRBJ2-7,CASSPPHLRYEQYF,TGTGCCAGCAGCCCCCCCCATCTCAGGTACGAGCAGTACTTC
-,-,TRBV27,TRBJ2-3,CASSPGMEGDTQYF,TGTGCCAGCAGTCCCGGAATGGAGGGAGATACGCAGTATTTT
-,-,TRBV25-1,TRBJ1-1,CASTGRVGAFF,TGTGCCAGCACCGGGCGGGTGGGAGCTTTCTTT
-,-,TRBV6-6,TRBJ1-6,CASRGQGGSPLHF,TGTGCCAGCAGGGGGCAGGGAGGATCACCCCTCCACTTT
-,-,TRBV4-1,TRBJ2-5,CASSQVMQETQYF,TGCGCCAGCAGCCAAGTAATGCAAGAGACCCAGTACTTC
-,-,TRBV13,TRBJ2-2,CASSYWDKAGELFF,TGTGCCAGCAGCTACTGGGACAAGGCCGGGGAGCTGTTTTTT
TRBD2,-,TRBV10-1,TRBJ2-1,CASSESFGGEINNEQFF,TGCGCCAGCAGTGAGTCCTTCGGGGGGGAAATTAACAATGAGCAGTTCTTC
-,-,TRBV19,TRBJ1-3,CASSSGSSGNTIYF,TGTGCCAGTAGTTCGGGGAGCTCTGGAAACACCATATATTTT
TRBD1,-,TRBV2,TRBJ2-5,CASSLFPGQGATQYF,TGTGCCAGCAGTCTATTTCCGGGACAGGGTGCGACCCAGTACTTC
-,-,TRBV30,TRBJ2-3,CAWSRSDTQYF,TGTGCCTGGAGTCGGAGTGATACGCAGTATTTT
-,-,TRBV11-3,TRBJ2-6,CASAGTGESGANVLTF,TGTGCCAGCGCCGGTACGGGGGAGTCTGGGGCCAACGTCCTGACTTTC
-,-,TRBV7-8,TRBJ1-1,CASSLVTGHTEAFF,TGTGCCAGCAGCTTAGTAACAGGACACACTGAAGCTTTCTTT
-,-,TRBV18,TRBJ2-7,CASSSSTYEQYF,TGTGCCAGCTCGTCATCTACCTACGAGCAGTACTTC
-,-,TRBV19,TRBJ1-5,CASTYRINQPQHF,TGTGCCAGTACCTACAGGATCAATCAGCCCCAGCATTTT
TRBD1,-,TRBV6-1,TRBJ1-1,CASSERGQGWRTEAFF,TGTGCCAGCAGTGAACGGGGACAGGGGTGGAGGACTGAAGCTTTCTTT